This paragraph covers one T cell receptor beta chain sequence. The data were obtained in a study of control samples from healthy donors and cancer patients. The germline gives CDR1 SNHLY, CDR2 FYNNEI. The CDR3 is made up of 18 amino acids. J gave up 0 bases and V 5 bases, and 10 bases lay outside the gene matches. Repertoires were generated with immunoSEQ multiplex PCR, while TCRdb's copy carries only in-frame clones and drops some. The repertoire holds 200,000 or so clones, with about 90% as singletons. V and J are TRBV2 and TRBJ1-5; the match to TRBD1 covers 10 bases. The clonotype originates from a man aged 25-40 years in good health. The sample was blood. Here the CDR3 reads CASSYPGQGTNSNQPQHF. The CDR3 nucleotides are TGTGCCAGCAGTTACCCGGGACAGGGGACAAATAGCAATCAGCCCCAGCATTTT.